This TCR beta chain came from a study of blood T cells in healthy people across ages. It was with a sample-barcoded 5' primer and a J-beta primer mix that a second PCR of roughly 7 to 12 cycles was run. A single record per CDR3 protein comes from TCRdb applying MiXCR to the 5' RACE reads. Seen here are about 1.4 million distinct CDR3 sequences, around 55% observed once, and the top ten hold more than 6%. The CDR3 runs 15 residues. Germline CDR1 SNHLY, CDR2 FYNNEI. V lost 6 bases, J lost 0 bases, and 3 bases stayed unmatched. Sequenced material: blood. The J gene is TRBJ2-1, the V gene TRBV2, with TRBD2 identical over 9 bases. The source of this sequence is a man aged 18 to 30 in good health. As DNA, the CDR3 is TGTGCCAGCAGGGGGACTAGCAGCTCCTACAATGAGCAGTTCTTC. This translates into CASRGTSSSYNEQFF.